This entry is about one T cell receptor beta chain. Antigen: not known. J was trimmed by 5 bases and V by 4 bases; bases with no gene match: 5. This CDR3 is built from 15 residues. The germline V gene encodes CDR1 MDHEN and CDR2 SYDVKM. These data originate in a study of Ad26.COV2.S vaccination and SARS-CoV-2 variants. For the study at large: A participant enrolled in the COV1001 Ad26.COV2.S trial arm provided the sample. Ad26.COV2.S given intramuscularly, once or twice 56 days apart.

Study-level findings and limits: Quantification of TCR breadth and depth may have yielded underestimates of total T cell responses. After vaccination, substantial breadth of spike-specific CD8+ and CD4+ responses was reported.

Sequencing used immunoSEQ multiplex PCR; TCRdb keeps in-frame clones, though not all of them. The sample shows more than 400,000 clones, 90% of them seen only once. Treatment noted: around 19 received Ad26.COV2.S at low or high dose, single or two shots; roughly 5 received placebo; per-sample allocation not given. Sampling occurred on day 63 after the first vaccine or placebo injection. Material: peripheral blood, obtained in a trial of Ad26.COV2.S vaccine versus placebo. The gene calls are TRBV28 and TRBJ2-1; 10 nucleotides agree with TRBD2. The TCR was taken from a person between 18 and 59 years old who received the Ad26.COV2.S COVID-19 vaccine or a placebo. The CDR3 sequence: CASSSRGLADNEQFF. CDR3 DNA: TGTGCCAGCAGTTCAAGAGGACTAGCGGACAATGAGCAGTTCTTC.